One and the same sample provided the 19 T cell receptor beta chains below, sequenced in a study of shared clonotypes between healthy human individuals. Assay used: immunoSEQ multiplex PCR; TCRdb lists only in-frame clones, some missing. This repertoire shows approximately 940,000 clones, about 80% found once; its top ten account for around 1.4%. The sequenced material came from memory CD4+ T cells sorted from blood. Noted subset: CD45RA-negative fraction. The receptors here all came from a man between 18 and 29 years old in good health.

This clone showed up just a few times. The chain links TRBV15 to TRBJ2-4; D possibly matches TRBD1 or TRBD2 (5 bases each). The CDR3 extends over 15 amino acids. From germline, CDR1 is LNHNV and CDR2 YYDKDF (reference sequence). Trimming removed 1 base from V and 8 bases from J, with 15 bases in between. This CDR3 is CATSRVTFQGDIQYF. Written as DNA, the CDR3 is TGTGCCACCAGCAGAGTGACTTTCCAGGGAGACATTCAGTACTTC.

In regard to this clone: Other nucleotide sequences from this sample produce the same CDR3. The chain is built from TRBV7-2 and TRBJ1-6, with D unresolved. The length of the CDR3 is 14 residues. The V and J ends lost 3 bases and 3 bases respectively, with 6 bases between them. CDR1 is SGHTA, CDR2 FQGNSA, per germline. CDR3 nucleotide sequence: TGTGCCAGCAGCTTGGGAAGCTATAATTCACCCCTCCACTTT. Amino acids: CASSLGSYNSPLHF.

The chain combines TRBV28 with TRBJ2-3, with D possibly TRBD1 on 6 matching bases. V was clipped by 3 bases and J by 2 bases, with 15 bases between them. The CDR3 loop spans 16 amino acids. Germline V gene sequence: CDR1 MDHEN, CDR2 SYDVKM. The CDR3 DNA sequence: TGTGCCAGCAGTTTCGGCAGGGGAACGAACACAGATACGCAGTATTTT. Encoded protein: CASSFGRGTNTDTQYF. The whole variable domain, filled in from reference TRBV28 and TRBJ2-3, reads DVKVTQSSRYLVKRTGEKVFLECVQDMDHENMFWYRQDPGLGLRLIYFSYDVKMKEKGDIPEGYSVSREKKERFSLILESASTNQTSMYLCASSFGRGTNTDTQYFGPGTRLTVL.

CDR3 bases: TGTGCCATCGCGGCTAGCGGGGCCAGCACAGATACGCAGTATTTT. It translates to CAIAASGASTDTQYF. V and J are TRBV10-3 and TRBJ2-3, with 9 bases identical to TRBD2. This CDR3 contains 15 residues. The V gene's germline CDR1 is ENHRY and CDR2 SYGVKD. The trim removed 8 bases at V and 0 bases at J, leaving 6 bases unmatched.

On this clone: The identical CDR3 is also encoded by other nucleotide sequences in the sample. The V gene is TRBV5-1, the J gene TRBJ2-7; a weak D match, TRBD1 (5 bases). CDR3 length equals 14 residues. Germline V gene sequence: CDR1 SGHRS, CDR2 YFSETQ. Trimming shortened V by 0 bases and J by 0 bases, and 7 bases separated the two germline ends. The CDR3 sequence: CASSLEQGSYEQYF. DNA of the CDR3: TGCGCCAGCAGCTTGGAGCAGGGCTCCTACGAGCAGTACTTC.

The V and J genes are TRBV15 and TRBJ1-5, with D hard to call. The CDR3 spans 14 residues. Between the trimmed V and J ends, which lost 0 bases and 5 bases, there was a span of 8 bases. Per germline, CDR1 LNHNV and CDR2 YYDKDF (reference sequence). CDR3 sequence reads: CATSRDNGDQPQHF. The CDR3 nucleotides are TGTGCCACCAGCAGAGATAATGGGGATCAGCCCCAGCATTTT.

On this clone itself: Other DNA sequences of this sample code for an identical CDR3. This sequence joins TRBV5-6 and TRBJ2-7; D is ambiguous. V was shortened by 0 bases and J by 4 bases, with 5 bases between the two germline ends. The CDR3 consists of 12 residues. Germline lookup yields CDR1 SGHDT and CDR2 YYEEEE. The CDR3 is CASSLEQYEQYF. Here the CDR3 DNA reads TGTGCCAGCAGCTTGGAGCAGTACGAGCAGTACTTC.

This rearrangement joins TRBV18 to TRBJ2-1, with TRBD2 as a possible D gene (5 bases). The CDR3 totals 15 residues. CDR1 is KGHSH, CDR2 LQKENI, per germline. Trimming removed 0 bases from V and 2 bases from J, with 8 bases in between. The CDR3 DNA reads TGTGCCAGCTCACCACCTGCGACTACCTACAATGAGCAGTTCTTC. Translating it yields CASSPPATTYNEQFF.

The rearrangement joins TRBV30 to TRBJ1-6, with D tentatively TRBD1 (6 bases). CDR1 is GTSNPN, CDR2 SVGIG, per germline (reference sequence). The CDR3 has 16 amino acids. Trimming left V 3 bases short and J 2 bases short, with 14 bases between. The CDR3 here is CAWRLQGSTYNSPLHF. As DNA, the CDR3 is TGTGCCTGGAGATTACAGGGTAGCACCTATAATTCACCCCTCCACTTT.

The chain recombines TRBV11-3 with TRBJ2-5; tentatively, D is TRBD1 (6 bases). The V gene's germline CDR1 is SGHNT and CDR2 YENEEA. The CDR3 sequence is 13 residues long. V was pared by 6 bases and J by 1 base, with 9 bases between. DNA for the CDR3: TGTGCCAGCAGTCAGGGGACCCAAGAGACCCAGTACTTC. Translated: CASSQGTQETQYF.

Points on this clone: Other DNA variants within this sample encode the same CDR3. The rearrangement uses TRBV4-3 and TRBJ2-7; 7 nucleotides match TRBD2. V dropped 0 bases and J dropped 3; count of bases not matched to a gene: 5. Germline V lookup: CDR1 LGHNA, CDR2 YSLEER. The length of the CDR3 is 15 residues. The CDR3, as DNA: TGCGCCAGCAGCCAAGATCGAGCGGGACTCTACGAGCAGTACTTC. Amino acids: CASSQDRAGLYEQYF.

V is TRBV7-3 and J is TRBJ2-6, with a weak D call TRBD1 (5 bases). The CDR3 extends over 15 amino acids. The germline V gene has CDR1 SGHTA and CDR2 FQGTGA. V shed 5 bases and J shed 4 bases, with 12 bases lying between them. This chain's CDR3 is CASSNQGAGANVLTF. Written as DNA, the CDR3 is TGTGCCAGCAGCAACCAGGGTGCAGGGGCCAACGTCCTGACTTTC.

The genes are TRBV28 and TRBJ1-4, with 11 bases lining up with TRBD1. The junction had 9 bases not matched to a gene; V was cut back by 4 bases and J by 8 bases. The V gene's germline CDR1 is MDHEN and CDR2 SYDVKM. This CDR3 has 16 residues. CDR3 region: CASSSPGTGGREKLFF. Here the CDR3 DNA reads TGTGCCAGCAGTTCCCCCGGGACAGGGGGTCGAGAAAAACTGTTTTTT.

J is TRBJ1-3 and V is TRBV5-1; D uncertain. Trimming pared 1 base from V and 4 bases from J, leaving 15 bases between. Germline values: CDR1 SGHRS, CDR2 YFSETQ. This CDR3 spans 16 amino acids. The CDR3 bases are TGCGCCAGCAGCTTGAACGGGAGGCCCCTCGGAAACACCATATATTTT. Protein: CASSLNGRPLGNTIYF. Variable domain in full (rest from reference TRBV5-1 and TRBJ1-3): KAGVTQTPRYLIKTRGQQVTLSCSPISGHRSVSWYQQTPGQGLQFLFEYFSETQRNKGNFPGRFSGRQFSNSRSEMNVSTLELGDSALYLCASSLNGRPLGNTIYFGEGSWLTVV.

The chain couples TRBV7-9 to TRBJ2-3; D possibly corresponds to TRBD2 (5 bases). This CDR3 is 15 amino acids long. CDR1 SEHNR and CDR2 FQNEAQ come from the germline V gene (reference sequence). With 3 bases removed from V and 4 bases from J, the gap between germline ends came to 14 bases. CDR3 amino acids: CASSFPGSRPDTQYF. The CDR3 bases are TGTGCCAGCAGCTTCCCGGGAAGCAGGCCAGATACGCAGTATTTT.

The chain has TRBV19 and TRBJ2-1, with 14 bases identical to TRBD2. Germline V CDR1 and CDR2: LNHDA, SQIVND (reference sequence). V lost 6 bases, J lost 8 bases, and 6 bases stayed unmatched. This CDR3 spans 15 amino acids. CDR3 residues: CASRLGLAGDDEQFF. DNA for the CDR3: TGTGCCAGTAGGCTGGGACTAGCGGGAGACGATGAGCAGTTCTTC.

As DNA, the CDR3 is TGCGCCAGCAGCCAAGAATGGCAGAGAATCTCTGGGGCCAACGTCCTGACTTTC. Protein: CASSQEWQRISGANVLTF. The chain has TRBV4-3 and TRBJ2-6; D is unresolved. This CDR3 is 18 amino acids long. Germline CDR1 is LGHNA and CDR2 is YSLEER. The V end was cut by 0 bases, the J end by 0 bases, with 12 bases between.

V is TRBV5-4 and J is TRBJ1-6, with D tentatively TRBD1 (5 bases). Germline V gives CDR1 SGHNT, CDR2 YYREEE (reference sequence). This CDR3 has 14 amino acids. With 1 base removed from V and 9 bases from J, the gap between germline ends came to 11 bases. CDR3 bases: TGTGCCAGCAGCTTGTATCGGGGGGGTTCACCCCTCCACTTT. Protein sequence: CASSLYRGGSPLHF.

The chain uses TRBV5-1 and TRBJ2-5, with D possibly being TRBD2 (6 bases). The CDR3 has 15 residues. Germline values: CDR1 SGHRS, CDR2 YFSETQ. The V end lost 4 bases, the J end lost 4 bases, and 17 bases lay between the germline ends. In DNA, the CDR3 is TGCGCCAGCAGCCGTACCGGGACTTGGGGAGAGACCCAGTACTTC. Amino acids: CASSRTGTWGETQYF.